A selection of T cell receptor beta chains follows, all from one sample in a study of response to subunit inactivated influenza vaccine. TCRdb called the RT-PCR reads again in MiXCR, with one record for every CDR3 protein. Of hundreds of thousands of distinct CDR3 sequences listed, about 11% are singletons. In addition, the sample was reused for a study of T cells expressing NK-cell markers.

The sequencing used PBMCs from blood, collected on the day of vaccination. These receptor sequences come from a man in his forties or fifties who received an inactivated influenza vaccine. The CDR3 runs from the conserved cysteine through the conserved F or W. Each record gives: D gene, clone size, V gene, J gene, CDR3 DNA, CDR3 protein. The D gene is left open where the match is weak. Where a row states a size, it is once, few, many or the class of an expanded clone; other rows omit it.

D gene: TRBD1
clone size: NA
V gene: TRBV7-2
J gene: TRBJ1-5
CDR3 DNA: TGTGCCAGCACCCGACAGGGGGAAGGACAGCCCCAGCATTTT
CDR3 protein: CASTRQGEGQPQHF

D gene: NA
clone size: NA
V gene: TRBV4-2
J gene: TRBJ2-3
CDR3 DNA: TGTGCCAGCAGCCAATACCAACGTTTTAGCGGACAAAAACGGACAGATACGCAGTATTTT
CDR3 protein: CASSQYQRFSGQKRTDTQYF

D gene: NA
clone size: NA
V gene: TRBV6-1
J gene: TRBJ1-1
CDR3 DNA: TGTGCCAGCAGTGCAACACAGAACACTGAAGCTTTCTTT
CDR3 protein: CASSATQNTEAFF

D gene: NA
clone size: NA
V gene: TRBV20-1
J gene: TRBJ2-3
CDR3 DNA: TGCAGTGCTAGAAAAAGAGATACGCAGTATTTT
CDR3 protein: CSARKRDTQYF

D gene: NA
clone size: few
V gene: TRBV2
J gene: TRBJ2-1
CDR3 DNA: TGTGCCAGCAGTGACAGGTTTCCTTACAATGAGCAGTTCTTC
CDR3 protein: CASSDRFPYNEQFF

D gene: NA
clone size: NA
V gene: TRBV6-2/TRBV6-3
J gene: TRBJ1-2
CDR3 DNA: TGTGCCAGCAGAATAGACAGGACCTATGGCTACACCTTC
CDR3 protein: CASRIDRTYGYTF

D gene: NA
clone size: few
V gene: TRBV28
J gene: TRBJ1-5
CDR3 DNA: TGTGCCAGCAGTTTAGGGCAGAATCCCCTTCAGCCCCAGCATTTT
CDR3 protein: CASSLGQNPLQPQHF

D gene: TRBD2
clone size: few
V gene: TRBV20-1
J gene: TRBJ2-1
CDR3 DNA: TGCAGTGCTAGAGACCTTAGCGGGGGGTTCTACAATGAGCAGTTCTTC
CDR3 protein: CSARDLSGGFYNEQFF

D gene: NA
clone size: NA
V gene: TRBV7-2
J gene: TRBJ2-3
CDR3 DNA: TGTGCCAGCAGCCCGGACTGGACTAGCACAGATACGCAGTATTTT
CDR3 protein: CASSPDWTSTDTQYF

D gene: TRBD2
clone size: NA
V gene: TRBV11-2
J gene: TRBJ2-1
CDR3 DNA: TGTGCCAGCAGCTTAGAACTAGCGGGGGGGCCGCTTGGCAATGAGCAGTTCTTC
CDR3 protein: CASSLELAGGPLGNEQFF

D gene: NA
clone size: few
V gene: TRBV10-2
J gene: TRBJ2-7
CDR3 DNA: TGCGCCAGCAGTGAGGGCCACGAGCAGTACTTC
CDR3 protein: CASSEGHEQYF

D gene: TRBD1
clone size: few
V gene: TRBV20-1
J gene: TRBJ1-2
CDR3 DNA: TGCAGTGCTAGGAACGCAGGGGGGCCTGGCTACACCTTC
CDR3 protein: CSARNAGGPGYTF

D gene: NA
clone size: few
V gene: TRBV5-1
J gene: TRBJ1-4
CDR3 DNA: TGCGCCAGCAGCTTGGGAGGGAACACTAATGAAAAACTGTTTTTT
CDR3 protein: CASSLGGNTNEKLFF

D gene: NA
clone size: NA
V gene: TRBV30
J gene: TRBJ2-3
CDR3 DNA: TGTGCCTGGAGCTCACATGGTATTGATACGCAGTATTTT
CDR3 protein: CAWSSHGIDTQYF

D gene: NA
clone size: NA
V gene: TRBV5-1
J gene: TRBJ2-3
CDR3 DNA: TGCGCCAGCAGCTTGGTACAGGGAGGTACGCAGTATTTT
CDR3 protein: CASSLVQGGTQYF